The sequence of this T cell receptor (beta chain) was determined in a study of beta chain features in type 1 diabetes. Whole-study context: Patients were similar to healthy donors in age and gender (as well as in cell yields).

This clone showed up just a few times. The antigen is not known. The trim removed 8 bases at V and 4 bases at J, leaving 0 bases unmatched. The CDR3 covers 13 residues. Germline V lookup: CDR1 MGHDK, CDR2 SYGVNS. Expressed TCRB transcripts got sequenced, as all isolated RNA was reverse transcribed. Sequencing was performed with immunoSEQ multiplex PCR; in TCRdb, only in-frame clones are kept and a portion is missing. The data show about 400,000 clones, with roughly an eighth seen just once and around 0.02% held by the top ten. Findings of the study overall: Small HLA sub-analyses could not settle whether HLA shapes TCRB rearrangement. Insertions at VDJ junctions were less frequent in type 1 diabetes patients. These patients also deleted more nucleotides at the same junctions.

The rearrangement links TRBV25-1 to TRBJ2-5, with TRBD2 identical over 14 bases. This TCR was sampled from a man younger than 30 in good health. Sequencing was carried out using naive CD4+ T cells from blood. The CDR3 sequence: CASGLAGGETQYF. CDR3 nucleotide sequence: TGTGCCAGCGGACTAGCGGGAGGAGAGACCCAGTACTTC.